The subject of this entry is one T cell receptor (beta chain). Its antigen is unidentified. Following RNA extraction, reverse transcription yielded cDNA that acted as the sequencing template. The assay was immunoSEQ multiplex PCR, and TCRdb's table has in-frame clones only and misses some. Here the sample spans 250,000 to 350,000 clones, 60% being singletons. The treatment: oral pan-JAK inhibitor, 5-10 mg twice daily. The data derive from a study of CD8+ T cells in alopecia areata. Study-wide context: Tofacitinib therapy lasting 6 to 18 months was followed by 6 months off drug.

Broader study findings: Across lesional scalp, and particularly alopecia totalis/universalis, clonality surpassed that of normal scalp. Between patients, shared TCR sequences were less clear than in mice. This was possibly due in part to HLA diversity in the patient population.

V was pared by 1 base and J by 4 bases, with 4 bases of the junction left unmatched. The CDR3 has 15 residues. The germline gives CDR1 SGHNT, CDR2 YYREEE (reference sequence). The sequenced sample was CD4+ T cells sorted from blood, obtained at week 52, from a patient treated with tofacitinib. The receptor was derived from a human donor with alopecia areata. V and J are TRBV5-4 and TRBJ2-3, with 9 bases that match TRBD2. This CDR3 is CASSLLSGGSDTQYF. CDR3 bases: TGTGCCAGCAGCTTGCTCAGCGGGGGGTCAGATACGCAGTATTTT.